This TCR beta chain is drawn from a study of blood T cells in healthy people across ages. PCR was performed a second time for about 7 to 12 cycles using a sample-barcoded 5' primer and a J-beta primer mix. Each of the cDNA molecules was tagged by a template-switch adaptor with 12 random nucleotides. One entry per CDR3 protein results from TCRdb running MiXCR on the 5' RACE reads. The table has 1.2 million to 1.5 million distinct CDR3 sequences, 55% to 75% seen once. CDR1 DFQATT and CDR2 SNEGSKA come from the germline V gene (reference sequence). The CDR3 has 13 residues. The sample providers were healthy Caucasian people from Russia, aged roughly 6 to 95. They isolated at least 6 million PBMCs from each sample.

The chain has TRBV20-1 and TRBJ2-4, with D unresolved. The end of the DNA is better explained by TRBJ2-7, so the J call may be wrong. This receptor was obtained from a man aged 18 to 35 in good health. The source material was blood. This CDR3 is CSASSPRTYEQYF. The CDR3 bases are TGCAGTGCTAGTTCTCCCAGGACCTACGAGCAGTACTTC.